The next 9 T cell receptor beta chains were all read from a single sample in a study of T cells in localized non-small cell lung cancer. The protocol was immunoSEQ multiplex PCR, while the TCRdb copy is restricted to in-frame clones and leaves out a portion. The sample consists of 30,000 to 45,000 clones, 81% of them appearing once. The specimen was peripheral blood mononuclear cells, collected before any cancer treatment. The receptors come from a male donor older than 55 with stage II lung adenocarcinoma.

In DNA form, the CDR3 reads TGTGCCAGCAGCTTAGGGCTGCTCTCCTACAATGAGCAGTTCTTC. Amino acids: CASSLGLLSYNEQFF. This chain joins TRBV7-2 and TRBJ2-1; D call uncertain. V was trimmed by 1 base and J by 0 bases, leaving 7 bases between them. The CDR3 runs to 15 residues. Germline loops: CDR1 SGHTA, CDR2 FQGNSA.

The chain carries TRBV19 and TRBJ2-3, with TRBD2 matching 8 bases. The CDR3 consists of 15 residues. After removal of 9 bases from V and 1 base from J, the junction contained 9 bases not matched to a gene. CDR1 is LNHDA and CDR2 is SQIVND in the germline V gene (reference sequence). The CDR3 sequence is CASTGTRLGTDTQYF. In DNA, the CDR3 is TGTGCCAGCACCGGGACTAGATTGGGCACAGATACGCAGTATTTT.

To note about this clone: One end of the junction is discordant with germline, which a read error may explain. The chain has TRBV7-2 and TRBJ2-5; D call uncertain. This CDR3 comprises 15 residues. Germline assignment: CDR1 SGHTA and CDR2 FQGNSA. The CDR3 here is CASNLGTGVQETQYF. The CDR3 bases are TGTGCCAGCAACTTAGGTACGGGCGTCCAAGAGACCCAGTACTTC.

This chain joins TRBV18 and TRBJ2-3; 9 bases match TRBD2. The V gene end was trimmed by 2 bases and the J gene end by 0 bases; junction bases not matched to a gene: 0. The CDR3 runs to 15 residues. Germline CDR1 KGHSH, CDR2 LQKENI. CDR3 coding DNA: TGTGCCAGCTCACCAGCGGGAGGGAGCACAGATACGCAGTATTTT. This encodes CASSPAGGSTDTQYF.

The DNA of the CDR3 is TGTGCCAGCAGCCAAGTGGCGGGGGCTGGCACTGAAGCTTTCTTT. This codes for CASSQVAGAGTEAFF. V is TRBV4-2 and J is TRBJ1-1; D is possibly TRBD1 (6 bases). This CDR3 has 15 residues. Germline CDR1 is LGHNA and CDR2 is YNFKEQ. V lost 1 base, J lost 4 bases, and 13 bases lay in between.

CDR3 protein: CASSTRTGWEKLFF. The CDR3 nucleotides are TGTGCCAGTAGTACACGGACAGGGTGGGAAAAACTGTTTTTT. This chain connects TRBV19 to TRBJ1-4, with 8 bases matching TRBD1. Germline CDR1 LNHDA, CDR2 SQIVND (reference sequence). The CDR3 covers 14 residues. The V and J ends lost 4 bases and 8 bases, in that order; junction bases with no gene match: 6. The whole variable domain, filled in from reference TRBV19 and TRBJ1-4, reads DGGITQSPKYLFRKEGQNVTLSCEQNLNHDAMYWYRQDPGQGLRLIYYSQIVNDFQKGDIAEGYSVSREKKESFPLTVTSAQKNPTAFYLCASSTRTGWEKLFFGSGTQLSVL.

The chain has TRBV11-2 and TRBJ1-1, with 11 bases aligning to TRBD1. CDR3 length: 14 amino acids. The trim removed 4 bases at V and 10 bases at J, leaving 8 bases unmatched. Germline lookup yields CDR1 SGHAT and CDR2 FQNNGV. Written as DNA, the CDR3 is TGTGCCAGCAGCTACTCGGACAGGGGGCATTCAGCTTTCTTT. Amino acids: CASSYSDRGHSAFF.

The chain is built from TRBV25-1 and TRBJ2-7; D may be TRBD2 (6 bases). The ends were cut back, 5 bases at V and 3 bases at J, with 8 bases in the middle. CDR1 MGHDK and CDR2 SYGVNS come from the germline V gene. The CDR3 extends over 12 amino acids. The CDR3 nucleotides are TGTGCCAGCAGTTTGGACTACTACGAGCAGTACTTC. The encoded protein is CASSLDYYEQYF.

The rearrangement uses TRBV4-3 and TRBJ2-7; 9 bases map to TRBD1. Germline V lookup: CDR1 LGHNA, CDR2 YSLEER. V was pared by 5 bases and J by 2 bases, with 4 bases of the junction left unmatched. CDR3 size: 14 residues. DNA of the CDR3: TGCGCCAGCAGCGCCGGGACAGGGCCCTACGAGCAGTACTTC. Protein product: CASSAGTGPYEQYF.